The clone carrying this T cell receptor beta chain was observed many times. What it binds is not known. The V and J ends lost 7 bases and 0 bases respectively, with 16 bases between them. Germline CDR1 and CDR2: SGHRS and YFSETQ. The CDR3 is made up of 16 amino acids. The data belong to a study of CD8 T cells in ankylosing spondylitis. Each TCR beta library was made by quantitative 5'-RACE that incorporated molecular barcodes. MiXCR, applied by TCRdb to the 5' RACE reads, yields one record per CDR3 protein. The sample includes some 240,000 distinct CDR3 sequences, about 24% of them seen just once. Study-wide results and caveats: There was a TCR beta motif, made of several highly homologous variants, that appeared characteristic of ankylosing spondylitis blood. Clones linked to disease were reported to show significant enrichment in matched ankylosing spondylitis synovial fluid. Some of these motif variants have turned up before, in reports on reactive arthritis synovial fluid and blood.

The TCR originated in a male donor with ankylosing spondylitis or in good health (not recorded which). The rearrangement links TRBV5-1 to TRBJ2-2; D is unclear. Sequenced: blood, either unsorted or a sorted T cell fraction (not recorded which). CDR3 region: CASGLLQIANTGELFF. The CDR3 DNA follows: TGCGCCAGCGGGCTCTTGCAAATCGCGAACACCGGGGAGCTGTTTTTT.